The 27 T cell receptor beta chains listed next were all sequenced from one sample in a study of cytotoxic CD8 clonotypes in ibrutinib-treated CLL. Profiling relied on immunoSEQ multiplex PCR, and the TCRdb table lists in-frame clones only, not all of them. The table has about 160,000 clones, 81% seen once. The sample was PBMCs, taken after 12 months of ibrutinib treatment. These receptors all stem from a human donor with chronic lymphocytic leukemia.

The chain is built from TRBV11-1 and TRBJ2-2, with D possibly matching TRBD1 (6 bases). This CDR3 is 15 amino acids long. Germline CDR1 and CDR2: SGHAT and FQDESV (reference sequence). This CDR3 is CGCRKSRGNTGELFF. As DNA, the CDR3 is TGTGGCTGCAGAAAAAGCAGGGGGAACACCGGGGAGCTGTTTTTT.

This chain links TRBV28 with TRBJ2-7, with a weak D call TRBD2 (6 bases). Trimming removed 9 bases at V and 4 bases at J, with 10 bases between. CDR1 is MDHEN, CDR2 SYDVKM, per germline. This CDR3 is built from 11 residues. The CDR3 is CASGTSYEQYF. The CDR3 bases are TGTGCCAGTGGGACTTCGTACGAGCAGTACTTC.

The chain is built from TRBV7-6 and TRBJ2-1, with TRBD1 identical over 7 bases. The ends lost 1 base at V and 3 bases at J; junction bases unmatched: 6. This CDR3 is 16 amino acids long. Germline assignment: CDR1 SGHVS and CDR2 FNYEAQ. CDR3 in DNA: TGTGCCAGCAGCTTAGACTTGAGACAGGGCTACAATGAGCAGTTCTTC. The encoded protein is CASSLDLRQGYNEQFF.

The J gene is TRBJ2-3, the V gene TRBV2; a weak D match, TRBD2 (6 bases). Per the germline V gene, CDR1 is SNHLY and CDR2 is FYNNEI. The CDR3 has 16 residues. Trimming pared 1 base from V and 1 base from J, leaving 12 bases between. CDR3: CASSEVVTGGTDTQYF. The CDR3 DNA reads TGTGCCAGCAGTGAAGTAGTTACGGGGGGCACAGATACGCAGTATTTT.

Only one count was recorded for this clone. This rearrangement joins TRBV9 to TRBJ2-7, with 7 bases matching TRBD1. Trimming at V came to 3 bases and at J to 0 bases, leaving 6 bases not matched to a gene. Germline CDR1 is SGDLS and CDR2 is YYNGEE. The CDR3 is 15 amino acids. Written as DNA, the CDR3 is TGTGCCAGCAGCGGCACCGGGACAGCCTCCTACGAGCAGTACTTC. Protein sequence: CASSGTGTASYEQYF.

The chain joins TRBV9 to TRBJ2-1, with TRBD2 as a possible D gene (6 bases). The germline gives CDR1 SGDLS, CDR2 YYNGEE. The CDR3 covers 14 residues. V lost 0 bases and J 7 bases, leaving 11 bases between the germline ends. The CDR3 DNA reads TGTGCCAGCAGCGTAGGTAACCTAGCGAATGAGCAGTTCTTC. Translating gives CASSVGNLANEQFF.

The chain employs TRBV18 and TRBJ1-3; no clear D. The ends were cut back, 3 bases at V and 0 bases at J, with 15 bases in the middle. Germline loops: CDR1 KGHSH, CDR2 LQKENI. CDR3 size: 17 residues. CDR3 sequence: CASSPRSPVSSGNTIYF. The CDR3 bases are TGTGCCAGCTCACCTCGCTCGCCGGTGAGCTCTGGAAACACCATATATTTT.

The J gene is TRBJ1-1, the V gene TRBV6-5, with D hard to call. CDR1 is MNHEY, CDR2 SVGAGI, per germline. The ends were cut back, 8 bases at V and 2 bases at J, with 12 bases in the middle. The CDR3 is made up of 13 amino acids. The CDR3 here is CASQTFVNTEAFF. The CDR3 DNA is TGTGCCAGCCAGACATTCGTCAACACTGAAGCTTTCTTT.

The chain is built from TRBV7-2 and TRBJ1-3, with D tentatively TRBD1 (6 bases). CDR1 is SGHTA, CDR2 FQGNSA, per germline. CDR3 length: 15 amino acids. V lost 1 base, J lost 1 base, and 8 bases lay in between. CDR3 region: CASSLEGGSGNTIYF. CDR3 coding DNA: TGTGCCAGCAGCTTAGAAGGGGGATCTGGAAACACCATATATTTT.

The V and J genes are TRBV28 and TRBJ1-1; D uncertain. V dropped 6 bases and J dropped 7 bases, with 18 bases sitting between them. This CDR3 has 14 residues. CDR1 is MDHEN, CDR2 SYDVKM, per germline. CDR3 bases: TGTGCCAGCAGCCTATATACAGCGTCGGGTGAAGCTTTCTTT. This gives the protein CASSLYTASGEAFF. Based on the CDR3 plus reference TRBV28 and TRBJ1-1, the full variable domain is DVKVTQSSRYLVKRTGEKVFLECVQDMDHENMFWYRQDPGLGLRLIYFSYDVKMKEKGDIPEGYSVSREKKERFSLILESASTNQTSMYLCASSLYTASGEAFFGQGTRLTVV.

The CDR3 bases are TGTGCCAGCAGATTTACAGGGTTAGGCTACACCTTC. Translation gives CASRFTGLGYTF. V and J are TRBV7-2 and TRBJ1-2; a weak D match, TRBD1 (6 bases). Germline V gene lookup returns CDR1 SGHTA and CDR2 FQGNSA. Trimming pared 6 bases from V and 8 bases from J, leaving 13 bases between. The CDR3 consists of 12 residues.

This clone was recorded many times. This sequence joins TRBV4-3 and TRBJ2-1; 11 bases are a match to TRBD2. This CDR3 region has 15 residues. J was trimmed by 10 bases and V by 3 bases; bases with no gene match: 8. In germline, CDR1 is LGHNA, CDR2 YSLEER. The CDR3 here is CASSQPSGGINEQFF. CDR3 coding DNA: TGCGCCAGCAGCCAGCCTAGCGGGGGGATTAACGAGCAGTTCTTC.

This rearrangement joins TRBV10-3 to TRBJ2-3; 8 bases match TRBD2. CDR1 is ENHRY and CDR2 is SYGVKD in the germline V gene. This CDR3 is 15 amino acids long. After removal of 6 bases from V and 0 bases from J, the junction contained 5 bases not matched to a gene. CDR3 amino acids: CAIRRLAQSTDTQYF. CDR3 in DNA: TGTGCCATCAGGAGACTAGCGCAGAGCACAGATACGCAGTATTTT.

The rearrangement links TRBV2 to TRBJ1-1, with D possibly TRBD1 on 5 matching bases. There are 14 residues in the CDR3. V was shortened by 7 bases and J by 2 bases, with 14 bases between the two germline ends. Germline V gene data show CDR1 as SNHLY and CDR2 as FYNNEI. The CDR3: CASTLLGTNTEAFF. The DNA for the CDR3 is TGTGCCAGCACCCTGCTGGGGACCAACACTGAAGCTTTCTTT.

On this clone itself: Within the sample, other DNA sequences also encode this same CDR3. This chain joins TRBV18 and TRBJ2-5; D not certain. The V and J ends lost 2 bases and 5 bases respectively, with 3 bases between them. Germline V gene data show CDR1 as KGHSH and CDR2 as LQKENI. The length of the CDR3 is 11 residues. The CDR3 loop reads CASSPRETQYF. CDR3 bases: TGTGCCAGCTCACCAAGGGAGACCCAGTACTTC.

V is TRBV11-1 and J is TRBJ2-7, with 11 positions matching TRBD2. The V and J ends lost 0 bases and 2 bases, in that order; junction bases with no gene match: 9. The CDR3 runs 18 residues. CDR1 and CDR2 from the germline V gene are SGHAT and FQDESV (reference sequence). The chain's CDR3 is CASSLAEGGLAVTYEQYF. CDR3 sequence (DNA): TGTGCCAGCAGCTTAGCCGAGGGGGGACTAGCGGTTACCTACGAGCAGTACTTC.

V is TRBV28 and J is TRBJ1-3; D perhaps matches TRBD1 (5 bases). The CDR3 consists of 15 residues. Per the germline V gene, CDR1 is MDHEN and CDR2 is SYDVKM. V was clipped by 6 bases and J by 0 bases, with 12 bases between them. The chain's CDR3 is CASSGTASSGNTIYF. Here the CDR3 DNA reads TGTGCCAGCAGCGGGACGGCAAGCTCTGGAAACACCATATATTTT.

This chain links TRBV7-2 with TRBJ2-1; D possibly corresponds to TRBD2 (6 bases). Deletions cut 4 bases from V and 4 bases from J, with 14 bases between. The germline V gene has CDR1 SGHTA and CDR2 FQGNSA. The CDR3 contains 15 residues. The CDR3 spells CASSSGDFPYNEQFF. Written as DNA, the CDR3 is TGTGCCAGCAGCTCCGGGGACTTCCCATACAATGAGCAGTTCTTC.

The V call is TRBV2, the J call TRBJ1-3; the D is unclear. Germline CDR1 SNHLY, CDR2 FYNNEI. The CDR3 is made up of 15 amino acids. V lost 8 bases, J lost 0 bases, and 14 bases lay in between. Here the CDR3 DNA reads TGTGCCAGCCGATACAGTCCGAGCTCTGGAAACACCATATATTTT. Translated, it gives CASRYSPSSGNTIYF.

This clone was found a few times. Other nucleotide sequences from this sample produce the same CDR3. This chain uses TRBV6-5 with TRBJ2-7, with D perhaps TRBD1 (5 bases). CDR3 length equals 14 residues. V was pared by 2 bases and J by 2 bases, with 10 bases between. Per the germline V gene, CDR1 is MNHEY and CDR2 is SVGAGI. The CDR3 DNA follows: TGTGCCAGCAGTTACGGCCAGGGCCCCTACGAGCAGTACTTC. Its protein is CASSYGQGPYEQYF.

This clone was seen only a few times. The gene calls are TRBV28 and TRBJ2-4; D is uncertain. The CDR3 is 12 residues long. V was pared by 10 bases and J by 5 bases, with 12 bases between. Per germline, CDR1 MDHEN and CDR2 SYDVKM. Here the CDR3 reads CATDSAQNIQYF. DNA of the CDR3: TGTGCCACCGACTCGGCCCAAAACATTCAGTACTTC.

The CDR3 protein is CASSLDLGNYGYTF. The CDR3 DNA is TGTGCCAGCAGCTTAGATCTGGGAAACTATGGCTACACCTTC. V and J are TRBV7-2 and TRBJ1-2; D is ambiguous. The CDR3 length is 14 residues. The germline gives CDR1 SGHTA, CDR2 FQGNSA. Between the trimmed V and J ends, which lost 1 base and 2 bases, there was a span of 8 bases. The full variable domain, rest sourced from reference TRBV7-2 and TRBJ1-2, is GAGVSQSPSNKVTEKGKDVELRCDPISGHTALYWYRQSLGQGLEFLIYFQGNSAPDKSGLPSDRFSAERTGGSVSTLTIQRTQQEDSAVYLCASSLDLGNYGYTFGSGTRLTVV.

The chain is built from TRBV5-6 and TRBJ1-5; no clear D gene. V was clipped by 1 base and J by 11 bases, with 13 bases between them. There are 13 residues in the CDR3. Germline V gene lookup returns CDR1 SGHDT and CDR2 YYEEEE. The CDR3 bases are TGTGCCAGCAGCTTGCTTCTGTCCCAGGCCCAGCATTTT. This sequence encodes CASSLLLSQAQHF.

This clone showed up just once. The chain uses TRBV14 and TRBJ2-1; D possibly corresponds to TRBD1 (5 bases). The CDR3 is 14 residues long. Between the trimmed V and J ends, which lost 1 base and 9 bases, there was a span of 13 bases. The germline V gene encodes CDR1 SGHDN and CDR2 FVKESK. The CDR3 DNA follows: TGTGCCAGCAGCCAAGCGTGGGGCGGCACTGAGCAGTTCTTC. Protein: CASSQAWGGTEQFF.

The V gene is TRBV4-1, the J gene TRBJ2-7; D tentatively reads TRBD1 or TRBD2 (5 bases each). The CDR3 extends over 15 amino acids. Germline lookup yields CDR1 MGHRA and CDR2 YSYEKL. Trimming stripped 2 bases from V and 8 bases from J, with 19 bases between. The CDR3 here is CASSQLFGTFDQQYF. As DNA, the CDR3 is TGCGCCAGCAGCCAATTGTTCGGGACGTTTGATCAGCAGTACTTC.

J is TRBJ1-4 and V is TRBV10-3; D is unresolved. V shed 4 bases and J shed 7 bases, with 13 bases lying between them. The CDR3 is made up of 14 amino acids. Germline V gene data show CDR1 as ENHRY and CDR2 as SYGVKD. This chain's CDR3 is CAISASSSSEKLFF. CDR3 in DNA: TGTGCCATCAGTGCGTCCAGTAGTAGTGAAAAACTGTTTTTT.

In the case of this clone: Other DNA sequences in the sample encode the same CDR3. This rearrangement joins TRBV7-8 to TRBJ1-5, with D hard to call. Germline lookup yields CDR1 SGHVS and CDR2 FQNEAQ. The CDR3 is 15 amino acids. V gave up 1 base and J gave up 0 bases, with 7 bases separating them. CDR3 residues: CASSLGRSSNQPQHF. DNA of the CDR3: TGTGCCAGCAGCTTAGGGAGGAGTAGCAATCAGCCCCAGCATTTT.